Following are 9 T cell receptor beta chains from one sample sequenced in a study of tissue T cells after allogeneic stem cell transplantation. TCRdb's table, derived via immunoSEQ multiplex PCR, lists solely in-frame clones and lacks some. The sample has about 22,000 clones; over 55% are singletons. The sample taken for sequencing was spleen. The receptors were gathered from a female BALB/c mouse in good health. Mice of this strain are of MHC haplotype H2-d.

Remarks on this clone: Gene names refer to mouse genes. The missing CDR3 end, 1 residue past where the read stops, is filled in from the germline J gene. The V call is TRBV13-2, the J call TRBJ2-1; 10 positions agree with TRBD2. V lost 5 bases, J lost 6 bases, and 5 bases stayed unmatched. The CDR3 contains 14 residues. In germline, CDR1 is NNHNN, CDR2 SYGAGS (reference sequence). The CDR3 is CASGPGLGVAEQFF. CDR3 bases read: TGTGCCAGCGGCCCCGGACTGGGGGTTGCTGAGCAGTTC.

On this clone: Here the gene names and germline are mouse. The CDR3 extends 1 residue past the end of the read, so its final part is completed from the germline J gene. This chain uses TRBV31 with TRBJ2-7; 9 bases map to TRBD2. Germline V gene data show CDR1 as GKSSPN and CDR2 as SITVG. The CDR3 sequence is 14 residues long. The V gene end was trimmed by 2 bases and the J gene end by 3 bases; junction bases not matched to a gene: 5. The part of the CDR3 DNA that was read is TGTGCCTGGAGTTCCGGGACTGGGATCTATGAACAGTAC. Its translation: CAWSSGTGIYEQY. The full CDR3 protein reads CAWSSGTGIYEQYF.

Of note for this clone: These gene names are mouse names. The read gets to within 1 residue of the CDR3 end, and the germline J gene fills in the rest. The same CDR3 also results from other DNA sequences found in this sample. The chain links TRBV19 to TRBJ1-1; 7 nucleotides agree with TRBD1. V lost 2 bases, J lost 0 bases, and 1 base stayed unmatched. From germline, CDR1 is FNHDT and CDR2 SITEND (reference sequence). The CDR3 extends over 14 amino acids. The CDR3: CASSIGTANTEVFF. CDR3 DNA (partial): TGTGCCAGCAGTATCGGGACAGCAAACACAGAAGTCTTC.

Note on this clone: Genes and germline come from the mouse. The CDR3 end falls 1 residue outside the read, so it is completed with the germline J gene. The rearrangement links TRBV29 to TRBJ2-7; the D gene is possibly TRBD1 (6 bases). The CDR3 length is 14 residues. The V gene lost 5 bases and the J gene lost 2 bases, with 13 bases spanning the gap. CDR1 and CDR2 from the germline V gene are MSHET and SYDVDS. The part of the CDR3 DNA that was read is TGTGCTAGCAGTCCTCCGGGACAAACCTATGAACAGTAC. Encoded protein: CASSPPGQTYEQY. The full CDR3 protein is CASSPPGQTYEQYF.

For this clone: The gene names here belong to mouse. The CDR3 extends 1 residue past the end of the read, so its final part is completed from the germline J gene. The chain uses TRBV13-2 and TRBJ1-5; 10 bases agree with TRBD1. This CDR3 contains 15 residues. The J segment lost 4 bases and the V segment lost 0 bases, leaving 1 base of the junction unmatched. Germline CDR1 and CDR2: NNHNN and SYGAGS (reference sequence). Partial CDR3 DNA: TGTGCCAGCGGTGATGGGGACAGGGGTAACCAGGCTCCGCTT. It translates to CASGDGDRGNQAPL. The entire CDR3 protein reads CASGDGDRGNQAPLF.

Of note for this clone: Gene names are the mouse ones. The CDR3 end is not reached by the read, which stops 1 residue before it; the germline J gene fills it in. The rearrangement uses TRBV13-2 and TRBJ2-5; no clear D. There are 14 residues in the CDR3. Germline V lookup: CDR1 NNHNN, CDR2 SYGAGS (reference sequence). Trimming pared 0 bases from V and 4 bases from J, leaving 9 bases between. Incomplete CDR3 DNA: TGTGCCAGCGGTGATGCGGGGTCGGAAGACACCCAGTAC. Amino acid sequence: CASGDAGSEDTQY. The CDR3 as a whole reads CASGDAGSEDTQYF.

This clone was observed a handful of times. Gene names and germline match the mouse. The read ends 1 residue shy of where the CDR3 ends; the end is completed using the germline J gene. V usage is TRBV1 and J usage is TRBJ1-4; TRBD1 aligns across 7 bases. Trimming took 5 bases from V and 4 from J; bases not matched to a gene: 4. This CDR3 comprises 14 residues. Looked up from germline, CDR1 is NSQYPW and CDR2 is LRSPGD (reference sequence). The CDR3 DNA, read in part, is TGCACCTGCAGTAGCCGGGACAGCAACGAAAGATTATTT. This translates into CTCSSRDSNERLF. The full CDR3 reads CTCSSRDSNERLFF.

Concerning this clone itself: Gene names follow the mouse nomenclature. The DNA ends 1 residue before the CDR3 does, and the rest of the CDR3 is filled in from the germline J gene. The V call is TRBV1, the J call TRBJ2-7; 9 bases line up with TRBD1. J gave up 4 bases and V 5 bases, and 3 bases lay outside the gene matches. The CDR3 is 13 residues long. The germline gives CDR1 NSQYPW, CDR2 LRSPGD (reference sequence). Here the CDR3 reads CTCSTGGGYEQYF. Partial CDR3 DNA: TGCACCTGCAGTACAGGGGGCGGGTATGAACAGTAC.

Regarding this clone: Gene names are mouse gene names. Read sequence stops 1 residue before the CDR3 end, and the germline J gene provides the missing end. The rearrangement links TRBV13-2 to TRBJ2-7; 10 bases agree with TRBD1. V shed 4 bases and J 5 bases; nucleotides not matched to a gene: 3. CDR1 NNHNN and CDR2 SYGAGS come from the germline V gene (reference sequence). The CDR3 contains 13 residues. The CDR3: CASGRDRGDEQYF. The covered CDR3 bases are TGTGCCAGCGGTAGGGACAGGGGAGATGAACAGTAC.